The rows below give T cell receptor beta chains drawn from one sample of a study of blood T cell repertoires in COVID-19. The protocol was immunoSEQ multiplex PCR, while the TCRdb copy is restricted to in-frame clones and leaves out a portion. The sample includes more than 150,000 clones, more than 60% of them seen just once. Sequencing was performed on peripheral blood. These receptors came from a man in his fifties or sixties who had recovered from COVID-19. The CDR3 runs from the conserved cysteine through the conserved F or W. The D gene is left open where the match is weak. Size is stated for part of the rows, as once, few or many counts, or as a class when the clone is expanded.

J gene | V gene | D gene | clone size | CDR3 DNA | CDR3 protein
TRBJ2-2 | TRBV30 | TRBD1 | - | TGTGCCCAGGGGGTGTTTCCCGGGGAGCTGTTTTTT | CAQGVFPGELFF
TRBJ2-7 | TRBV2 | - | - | TGTGCCAGCAGTGAAACGGGAAGAGGGGGTCCCGAGCAGTACTTC | CASSETGRGGPEQYF
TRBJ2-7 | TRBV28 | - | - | TGTGCCAGCAGGCGGAGGAACTACGAGCAGTACTTC | CASRRRNYEQYF
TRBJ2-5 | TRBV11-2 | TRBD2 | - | TGTGCCAGCAGCCCCGGGACTAGCGGGATTGGAGAGACCCAGTACTTC | CASSPGTSGIGETQYF
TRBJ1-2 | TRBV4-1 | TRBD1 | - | TGCGCCAGCAGCCAAGACCAGGGGGCATGGTATGGCTACACCTTC | CASSQDQGAWYGYTF
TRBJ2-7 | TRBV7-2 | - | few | TGTGCCAGCAGCTTAGGAGCGGACAGCTTTTACGAGCAGTACTTC | CASSLGADSFYEQYF
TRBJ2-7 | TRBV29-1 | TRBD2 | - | TGCAGCGTCACGAAGACTAGCGGAGCCTACGAGCAGTACTTC | CSVTKTSGAYEQYF
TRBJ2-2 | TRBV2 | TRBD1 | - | TGTGCCAGCAGTGAGATTCGGACAGGGGGGACCGGGGAGCTGTTTTTT | CASSEIRTGGTGELFF
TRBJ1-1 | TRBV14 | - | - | TGTGCCAGCTCCCCCGGTCCCCACCGGTTGACTGAAGCTTTCTTT | CASSPGPHRLTEAFF
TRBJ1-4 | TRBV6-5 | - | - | TGTGCCATTACCCTTACCAGGGGAGTTGGAGAAAAACTGTTTTTT | CAITLTRGVGEKLFF
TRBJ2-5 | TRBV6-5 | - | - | TGTGCCAGCAGTTACTCACTGAAGTACCAAGAGACCCAGTACTTC | CASSYSLKYQETQYF
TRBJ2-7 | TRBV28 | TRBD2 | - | TGTGCCAGCACCCTTGGGGGGGGCTCCTACGAGCAGTACTTC | CASTLGGGSYEQYF
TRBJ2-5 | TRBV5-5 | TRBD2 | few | TGTGCCAGCAGCTTGGCAGGGAGGGGACTTGGAGAGACCCAGTACTTC | CASSLAGRGLGETQYF
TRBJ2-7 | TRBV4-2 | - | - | TGTGCCAGCAGCCAAGGGGTTCGGGCCTACGAGCAGTACTTC | CASSQGVRAYEQYF
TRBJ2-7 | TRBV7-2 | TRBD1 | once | TGTGCCAGCAGCGCCGGCGGACAGGGGGCCTACGAGCAGTACTTC | CASSAGGQGAYEQYF
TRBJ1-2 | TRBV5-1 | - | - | TGCGCCAGCAGCCCCGGGGGAGCTAACTATGGCTACACCTTC | CASSPGGANYGYTF
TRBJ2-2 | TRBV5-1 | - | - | TGCGCCAGTAGAGGAACAGGGACGGGTCCGGACGGGGAGCTGTTTTTT | CASRGTGTGPDGELFF
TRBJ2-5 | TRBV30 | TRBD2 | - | TGTGCCTGGGGGCGGGGTAGCGGGAAGGAGACCCAGTACTTC | CAWGRGSGKETQYF
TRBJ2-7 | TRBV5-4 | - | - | TGTGCCAGCAGGAAAGACTCGTACGAGCAGTACTTC | CASRKDSYEQYF
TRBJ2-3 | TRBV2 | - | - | TGTGCCAGCAGTTGGACTGGCACAGATACGCAGTATTTT | CASSWTGTDTQYF
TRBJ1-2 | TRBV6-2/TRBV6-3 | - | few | TGTGCCAGCAGTTACTCGGCCTATGGCTACACCTTC | CASSYSAYGYTF
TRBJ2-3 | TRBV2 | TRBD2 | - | TGTGCCAGCGTAAAGGCGGGAGGTCGCACAGATACGCAGTATTTT | CASVKAGGRTDTQYF
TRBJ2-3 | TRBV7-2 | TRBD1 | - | TGTGCCAGCAGACCGGGACAGCCCACAGATACGCAGTATTTT | CASRPGQPTDTQYF
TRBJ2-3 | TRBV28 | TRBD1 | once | TGTGCCAGCAGTTCCGGACAGGGTCCTGCGGATACGCAGTATTTT | CASSSGQGPADTQYF
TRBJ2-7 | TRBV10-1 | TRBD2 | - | TGCGCCAGCAGTGTGGCTAGCGGGAGTGGAGAGCAGTACTTC | CASSVASGSGEQYF
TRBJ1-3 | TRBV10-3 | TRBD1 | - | TGTGCCATCAGTGAGGGACAGGGGGCCGACGGAAACACCATATATTTT | CAISEGQGADGNTIYF
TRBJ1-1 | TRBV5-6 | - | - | TGTGCCAGCAGCGCTACAGTGAACACTGAAGCTTTCTTT | CASSATVNTEAFF
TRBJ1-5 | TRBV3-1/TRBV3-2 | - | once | TGTGCCAGCAGCCAAGGGAGGGATCAGCCCCAGCATTTT | CASSQGRDQPQHF
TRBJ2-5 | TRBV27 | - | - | TGTGCCAGCAGTCAGCCGGGACACCCTCAAGAGACCCAGTACTTC | CASSQPGHPQETQYF
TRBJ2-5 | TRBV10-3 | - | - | TGTGCCATCAGTGAAGAGGGAACCCAAGAGACCCAGTACTTC | CAISEEGTQETQYF
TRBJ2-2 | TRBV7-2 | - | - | TGTGCCAGCAGCCCGAGTTTGGCCGGGGAGCTGTTTTTT | CASSPSLAGELFF
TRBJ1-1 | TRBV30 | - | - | TGTGCCTGGAGTTACAGGAATCCCGGGGCTTTCTTT | CAWSYRNPGAFF
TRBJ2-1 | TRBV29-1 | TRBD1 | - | TGCAGCGTTGCGGTGGACAGGGACTACAATGAGCAGTTCTTC | CSVAVDRDYNEQFF
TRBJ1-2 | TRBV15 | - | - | TGTGCCACCAGCAGAGGGGGGGGGCGCGACAACTATGGCTACACCTTC | CATSRGGGRDNYGYTF
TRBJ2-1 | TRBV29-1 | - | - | TGCAGCGTTGGGAGCTGGCTGGCCAATGAGCAGTTCTTC | CSVGSWLANEQFF
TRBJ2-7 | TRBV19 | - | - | TGTGCCAGTAGTATTGTTTTTGGCAGGGCGCAGTACTTC | CASSIVFGRAQYF
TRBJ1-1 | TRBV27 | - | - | TGTGCCAGCAGTTTAAGGGGCGGGGGCGGAAGAGGCACTGAAGCTTTCTTT | CASSLRGGGGRGTEAFF
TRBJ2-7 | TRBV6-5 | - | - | TGTGCCAGCCGCCCGGCGGGCGGGTTCAGCTACGAGCAGTACTTC | CASRPAGGFSYEQYF
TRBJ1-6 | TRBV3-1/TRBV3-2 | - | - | TGTGCCAGCAGTTCAGGGGAATCACCCCTCCACTTT | CASSSGESPLHF
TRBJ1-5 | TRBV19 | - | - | TGTGCCAGTAGTATACTGGGGGGGTACGGCAATCAGCCCCAGCATTTT | CASSILGGYGNQPQHF
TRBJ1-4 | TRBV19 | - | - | TGTGCCAGTAGTATCCCACGCGACAGGACAGTCGGTGAAAAACTGTTTTTT | CASSIPRDRTVGEKLFF
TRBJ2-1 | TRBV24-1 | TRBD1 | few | TGTGCCACCAGCCCTAGGACAGGGTGGGATGAGCAGTTCTTC | CATSPRTGWDEQFF
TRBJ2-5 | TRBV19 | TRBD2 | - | TGTGCCAGTAGTAGGGGACTAGCGCGAGAGACCCAGTACTTC | CASSRGLARETQYF
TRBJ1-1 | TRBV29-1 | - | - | TGCAGCGCCGAGGGCAGGATTAACACTGAAGCTTTCTTT | CSAEGRINTEAFF
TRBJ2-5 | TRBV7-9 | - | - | TGTGCCAGCAGCTTAGATGACTTCCAAGAGACCCAGTACTTC | CASSLDDFQETQYF
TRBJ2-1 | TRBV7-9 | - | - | TGTGCCAGCAGCTTAGCGGGAGGCGGCCACAATGAGCAGTTCTTC | CASSLAGGGHNEQFF
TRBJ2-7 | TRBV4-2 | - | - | TGTGCCAGCAGCCATTCTTCAGAGAGGCCAGACTACGAGCAGTACTTC | CASSHSSERPDYEQYF
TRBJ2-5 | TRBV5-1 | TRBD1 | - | TGCGCCAGCGGTCAACAGGACAGGGGAGAGACCCAGTACTTC | CASGQQDRGETQYF